The 2 T cell receptor beta chains in this list originate from one sample, sequenced in a study of blood T cell repertoires in COVID-19. Generated by immunoSEQ multiplex PCR, the TCRdb table keeps only in-frame clones and is missing some. The sample yields 100,000 to 150,000 clones, 85% to 90% seen once. The sequenced sample consisted of peripheral blood. These receptors were taken from a man over 45 with active COVID-19.

The chain uses TRBV5-5 and TRBJ1-4, with 7 bases identical to TRBD1. This CDR3 comprises 14 residues. Per germline, CDR1 SGHKS and CDR2 YYEKEE (reference sequence). With 6 bases clipped from V and 4 bases from J, the junction kept 6 bases outside the gene matches. The chain's CDR3 is CASTPGTVNEKLFF. For the CDR3, the DNA is TGTGCCAGCACGCCCGGGACAGTTAATGAAAAACTGTTTTTT. Looking up the rest from reference TRBV5-5 and TRBJ1-4 gives the full variable domain: DAGVTQSPTHLIKTRGQQVTLRCSPISGHKSVSWYQQVLGQGPQFIFQYYEKEERGRGNFPDRFSARQFPNYSSELNVNALLLGDSALYLCASTPGTVNEKLFFGSGTQLSVL.

This clone has only one observation. The rearrangement joins TRBV7-2 to TRBJ1-2; TRBD1 matches 12 bases. Germline V gives CDR1 SGHTA, CDR2 FQGNSA. V lost 4 bases, J lost 7 bases, and 4 bases stayed unmatched. This CDR3 contains 14 residues. The CDR3 coding sequence is TGTGCCAGCAGCTCCGGGACAGGGGGCCTTGGCTACACCTTC. Protein: CASSSGTGGLGYTF.